The clone carrying this T cell receptor (beta chain) has a handful of counts. Both 60 Vbeta primers and 13 Jbeta primers went into the PCR. Assay used: immunoSEQ multiplex PCR; TCRdb lists only in-frame clones, some missing. The sample lists approximately 100,000 clones; 76% were seen once. This entry belongs to a study of cytomegalovirus exposure and HLA in healthy donors. Trimming removed 5 bases at V and 9 bases at J, with 20 bases between. Looked up from germline, CDR1 is MRHNA and CDR2 is SNTAGT. The CDR3 length is 15 residues. The rearrangement links TRBV6-4 to TRBJ2-1, with D possibly matching TRBD1 (6 bases). Sequenced sample: PBMCs. This TCR was sampled from a woman between 18 and 30 years old in good health and CMV-seropositive. The CDR3, as DNA: TGTGCCAGCAGTCTGGACAGTTCGACAAGGGGTGAGCAGTTCTTC. Residues: CASSLDSSTRGEQFF.